This TCR beta chain was found in a study of blood T cell repertoires in COVID-19. Study as a whole: There were acute and convalescent COVID-19 samples, and they came from the United States, Italy and Spain. T cells, B-cell-depleted T cells, or PBMCs provided the cDNA or gDNA that served as material.

As handled by the study authors: Amplification from reference gene primers served as the basis for estimated nucleated cell counts. The assay was immunoSEQ multiplex PCR, and TCRdb's table has in-frame clones only and misses some. The D gene and trimming were derived from the DNA, and the V and J assignments and clone size from that table. The sample has approximately 670,000 clones, about 87% seen once. V lost 3 bases and J lost 4; bases outside the gene matches: 6. The germline V gene has CDR1 SGDLS and CDR2 YYNGEE. CDR3 length: 14 residues. The sequence came from a woman under 30 with acute or convalescent COVID-19. This chain uses TRBV9 with TRBJ1-2; 7 bases line up with TRBD1. Sequencing input: peripheral blood. This chain's CDR3 is CASSGGGQFYGYTF. DNA of the CDR3: TGTGCCAGCAGCGGAGGGGGACAGTTCTATGGCTACACCTTC.